Below are 3 T cell receptor beta chains sequenced from a single sample in a study of blood T cell repertoires in COVID-19. Repertoires were generated with immunoSEQ multiplex PCR, while TCRdb's copy carries only in-frame clones and drops some. This sample has around 46,000 clones, with around 86% found just once. Input material: peripheral blood. The receptors shown here come from a man aged 35-49 years with active COVID-19.

The rearrangement uses TRBV29-1 and TRBJ1-2; D is possibly TRBD1 (6 bases). Germline V gives CDR1 SQVTM, CDR2 ANQGSEA. Between the trimmed V and J ends, which lost 4 bases and 6 bases, there was a span of 21 bases. The CDR3 consists of 15 residues. This chain's CDR3 is CSVATPTGLGDGYTF. CDR3 bases: TGCAGCGTTGCCACTCCGACAGGCCTGGGGGATGGCTACACCTTC.

The chain recombines TRBV18 with TRBJ2-7, with a possible D match to TRBD2 (5 bases). The V end was cut by 2 bases, the J end by 5 bases, with 13 bases between. There are 14 residues in the CDR3. Per germline, CDR1 KGHSH and CDR2 LQKENI. This chain's CDR3 is CASSPNLALNEQYF. CDR3 sequence (DNA): TGTGCCAGCTCACCAAATCTAGCCCTCAACGAGCAGTACTTC.

This clone showed up just once. V gene TRBV11-2 combines with J gene TRBJ1-2; TRBD1 might be the D (5 bases). CDR3 size: 11 residues. The ends were cut back, 5 bases at V and 5 bases at J, with 6 bases in the middle. Germline V gene lookup returns CDR1 SGHAT and CDR2 FQNNGV. The CDR3 sequence: CASSGGYGYTF. Written as DNA, the CDR3 is TGTGCCAGCAGCGGGGGGTATGGCTACACCTTC.